Sequencing of this T cell receptor beta chain was carried out in a study of shared clonotypes between healthy human individuals. Study results and caveats: Clonotypes not shared had lower generation probabilities than those common to all four donors.

Replicate sorted-subset PCRs were loaded with around 200 ng DNA, tens of thousands of T cell genomes. The repertoire was sequenced with immunoSEQ multiplex PCR; TCRdb's copy has only in-frame clones and lacks some. Here the sample spans some 2,000,000 clones, less than 95% being singletons. Terminally differentiated effector memory CD45RA+ cells were left out of the naive CD8 fraction, which was CD45RO-negative and positively selected for CCR7. The donor cohort consisted entirely of Caucasian adults residing in Nashville, Tennessee. Notes on this clone: Its antigen is currently unknown.

The receptor was isolated from a man between 18 and 29 years old in good health. Sequencing input: naive CD8+ T cells sorted from blood.

The CDR3 is CASSFGTEGGRSYEQYF. The DNA for the CDR3 is TGTGCCAGCAGCTTTGGGACAGAGGGGGGTAGGTCCTACGAGCAGTACTTC. This rearrangement joins TRBV5-5 to TRBJ2-7; perhaps TRBD1 as D (7 bases). Germline CDR1 SGHKS, CDR2 YYEKEE (reference sequence). V dropped 2 bases and J dropped 1 base, with 19 bases sitting between them. The CDR3 has 17 amino acids.